This TCR beta chain was documented in a study of T cells in localized non-small cell lung cancer. The repertoire was sequenced with immunoSEQ multiplex PCR; TCRdb's copy has only in-frame clones and lacks some. The sample has about 77,000 clones; approximately 90% are singletons. The CDR3 runs to 12 residues. Germline CDR1 SNHLY, CDR2 FYNNEI. The germline V and J ends were trimmed by 7 bases and 7 bases, with 13 bases remaining between them. The sequences come from peripheral blood, collected before any cancer treatment. The receptor's source is a woman aged 40-75 years with stage I squamous cell lung carcinoma. The V gene is TRBV2, the J gene TRBJ1-1; D is unresolved. The CDR3 reads CASKTAGFEAFF. CDR3 nucleotides: TGTGCCAGCAAGACGGCGGGGTTTGAAGCTTTCTTT.